What follows are 24 T cell receptor beta chains derived from one specimen sequenced in a study of T-cell memory formation after mild COVID-19. TCRdb processed the 5' RACE reads anew with MiXCR; each CDR3 protein has one entry. The sample has a few hundred thousand distinct CDR3 sequences, 15% to 20% seen once; the top ten hold 23%. Sequenced: PBMCs or a T cell subset sorted from them (not recorded which). The receptors stem from a man between 18 and 35 years old who had mild COVID-19 (a few samples of this study predate the infection). Cell type and time point are not known.

The chain is built from TRBV9 and TRBJ2-3, with unresolved D. Between the trimmed V and J ends, which lost 4 bases and 2 bases, there was a span of 8 bases. The V gene's germline CDR1 is SGDLS and CDR2 YYNGEE. This CDR3 region has 13 residues. CDR3: CASSLSPTDTQYF. The CDR3 nucleotides read TGTGCCAGCAGCCTTAGCCCCACAGATACGCAGTATTTT.

V is TRBV24-1 and J is TRBJ1-1; the D is unclear. This CDR3 has 12 residues. CDR1 and CDR2 (germline): KGHDR, SFDVKD. V was pared by 0 bases and J by 10 bases, with 8 bases between. CDR3 bases: TGTGCCACCAGTGATTTGTTCGGACGAGCTTTCTTT. Translation gives CATSDLFGRAFF.

The table lists this clonotype with many counts. The V gene is TRBV19, the J gene TRBJ2-7; D call uncertain. Trimming pared 2 bases from V and 0 bases from J, leaving 8 bases between. Germline assignment: CDR1 LNHDA and CDR2 SQIVND (reference sequence). This CDR3 has 14 amino acids. The CDR3 sequence is CASSIRVYSYEQYF. For the CDR3, the DNA is TGTGCCAGTAGTATACGTGTATACTCCTACGAGCAGTACTTC.

This clonotype was detected only a few times. The chain carries TRBV7-8 and TRBJ2-2; TRBD1 matches 9 bases. There are 15 residues in the CDR3. Germline CDR1 reads SGHVS; CDR2 reads FQNEAQ. Losses at the gene ends were 2 bases for V and 6 bases for J; bases not matched to a gene: 4. CDR3 bases: TGTGCCAGCAGCTTACCCCGACAGGGGGCCGGGGAGCTGTTTTTT. This sequence encodes CASSLPRQGAGELFF.

The chain links TRBV7-9 to TRBJ1-2; D perhaps matches TRBD1 (5 bases). CDR1 and CDR2 (germline): SEHNR, FQNEAQ (reference sequence). CDR3 length: 14 amino acids. Trimming removed 5 bases at V and 2 bases at J, with 12 bases between. Here the CDR3 DNA reads TGTGCCAGCAGCCCGGGACTGAGAAACTATGGCTACACCTTC. It specifies CASSPGLRNYGYTF.

This clonotype has ten or more counts. The chain is built from TRBV20-1 and TRBJ1-1; D is possibly TRBD1 (6 bases). This CDR3 region has 13 residues. The germline V gene encodes CDR1 DFQATT and CDR2 SNEGSKA (reference sequence). The germline V and J ends were trimmed by 5 bases and 1 base, with 11 bases remaining between them. In DNA form, the CDR3 reads TGCAGTGCTCTCCGGGACACGAACACTGAAGCTTTCTTT. It is translated as CSALRDTNTEAFF.

In this sample, this clonotype turned up a few times. V is TRBV10-3 and J is TRBJ2-3; D is ambiguous. V was cut by 8 bases and J by 1 base, with 4 bases left in between. Germline loops: CDR1 ENHRY, CDR2 SYGVKD. This CDR3 has 11 amino acids. As DNA, the CDR3 is TGTGCCATCGGCCGCACAGATACGCAGTATTTT. Translated: CAIGRTDTQYF.

This clonotype was seen a few times. The genes are TRBV14 and TRBJ2-1; tentatively, D is TRBD2 (5 bases). V was shortened by 4 bases and J by 5 bases, with 18 bases between the two germline ends. In germline, CDR1 is SGHDN, CDR2 FVKESK. The CDR3 has 16 residues. The CDR3 loop reads CASSLPFYPGNNEQFF. The CDR3 DNA reads as TGTGCCAGCAGCCTTCCGTTTTATCCGGGAAACAATGAGCAGTTCTTC. Full variable domain (missing parts from reference TRBV14 and TRBJ2-1): EAGVTQFPSHSVIEKGQTVTLRCDPISGHDNLYWYRRVMGKEIKFLLHFVKESKQDESGMPNNRFLAERTGGTYSTLKVQPAELEDSGVYFCASSLPFYPGNNEQFFGPGTRLTVL.

V usage is TRBV2 and J usage is TRBJ1-2; D call uncertain. Trimming stripped 1 base from V and 5 bases from J, with 5 bases between. CDR3 length equals 12 residues. Germline V CDR1 and CDR2: SNHLY, FYNNEI. The CDR3 DNA is TGTGCCAGCAGTGAAGGGCAGTATGGCTACACCTTC. Translating gives CASSEGQYGYTF. The variable domain in full, with the rest retrieved from reference TRBV2 and TRBJ1-2, is EPEVTQTPSHQVTQMGQEVILRCVPISNHLYFYWYRQILGQKVEFLVSFYNNEISEKSEIFDDQFSVERPDGSNFTLKIRSTKLEDSAMYFCASSEGQYGYTFGSGTRLTVV.

In its sample, this clonotype was seen a few times. The chain links TRBV7-6 to TRBJ2-4; D might be TRBD2 (5 bases). There are 17 residues in the CDR3. The germline V gene encodes CDR1 SGHVS and CDR2 FNYEAQ. V was trimmed by 2 bases and J by 1 base, leaving 15 bases between them. The CDR3 spells CASSLSPLGEAKNIQYF. CDR3 sequence (DNA): TGTGCCAGCAGCTTAAGTCCTCTCGGGGAGGCCAAAAACATTCAGTACTTC.

This clonotype was detected only a few times. This chain joins TRBV12-5 and TRBJ1-2; 7 bases are shared with TRBD1. The CDR3 is 16 amino acids. Unmatched junction bases numbered 12, after V lost 5 bases and J lost 3 bases. The germline V gene encodes CDR1 LGHNT and CDR2 FRNRAP. The CDR3, as DNA: TGTGCTAGTGGTACCTACCGACAGGGAAGAGACTATGGCTACACCTTC. Protein product: CASGTYRQGRDYGYTF.

This clonotype was detected a few times. CDR3 DNA sequence: TGTGCCAGCAGCCGTAGTCCCAGCTCTGGAAACACCATATATTTT. Protein sequence: CASSRSPSSGNTIYF. This chain connects TRBV14 to TRBJ1-3; D gene ambiguous. The length of the CDR3 is 15 residues. Trimming pared 4 bases from V and 0 bases from J, leaving 10 bases between. Germline CDR1 SGHDN, CDR2 FVKESK.

The rearrangement joins TRBV20-1 to TRBJ1-6; maybe TRBD1 (5 bases). The germline V and J ends were trimmed by 6 bases and 6 bases, with 18 bases remaining between them. The CDR3 runs to 15 residues. Germline-derived CDR1 and CDR2 are DFQATT and SNEGSKA (reference sequence). DNA of the CDR3: TGCAGTGCGCATACCGCAGGGTTCGGTAATTCACCCCTCCACTTT. Its protein is CSAHTAGFGNSPLHF.

The genes are TRBV7-2 and TRBJ2-4; no definite D call. V dropped 4 bases and J dropped 5 bases, with 9 bases sitting between them. Germline V CDR1 and CDR2: SGHTA, FQGNSA. The CDR3 is 13 residues long. The CDR3 protein is CASSSWLENIQYF. DNA for the CDR3: TGTGCCAGCAGCTCGTGGTTGGAAAACATTCAGTACTTC.

This clonotype was seen more than once but under ten times. V and J are TRBV4-1 and TRBJ2-7; TRBD1 agrees at 9 bases. Germline V gives CDR1 MGHRA, CDR2 YSYEKL. The CDR3 has 14 residues. V lost 5 bases and J lost 3; bases outside the gene matches: 5. The CDR3 bases are TGCGCCAGCAGCGGACGGGACAGGGACTACGAGCAGTACTTC. Protein: CASSGRDRDYEQYF.

CDR3 sequence: CSGRKSTDTQYF. Written as DNA, the CDR3 is TGCAGCGGGCGGAAAAGCACAGATACGCAGTATTTT. The rearrangement links TRBV20-1 to TRBJ2-3; D is unclear. The CDR3 extends over 12 amino acids. CDR1 is DFQATT and CDR2 is SNEGSKA in the germline V gene (reference sequence).

This clonotype came up a few times. The gene calls are TRBV11-2 and TRBJ1-5; the D is unclear. Germline V gene sequence: CDR1 SGHAT, CDR2 FQNNGV. The V end was cut by 5 bases, the J end by 1 base, with 12 bases between. The CDR3 contains 15 residues. The CDR3 DNA sequence: TGTGCCAGCAGCCCAGGAGGTGGGAGCAATCAGCCCCAGCATTTT. This encodes CASSPGGGSNQPQHF.

The chain employs TRBV7-2 and TRBJ2-3; 7 bases map to TRBD2. J lost 2 bases, V lost 2 bases, and 4 bases had no gene match. The CDR3 totals 15 residues. Germline CDR1 is SGHTA and CDR2 is FQGNSA. Here the CDR3 DNA reads TGTGCCAGCAGCTTAAGCGGGGAGACCACAGATACGCAGTATTTT. It codes for CASSLSGETTDTQYF.

The rearrangement links TRBV12-3 or TRBV12-4 to TRBJ2-5, with TRBD1 matching 9 bases. The CDR3 totals 14 residues. The V and J ends lost 5 bases and 6 bases, in that order; junction bases with no gene match: 7. CDR3 sequence (DNA): TGTGCCAGCAGTGGGGACAGGGAAGTTAAGACCCAGTACTTC. This codes for CASSGDREVKTQYF.

The chain is built from TRBV6-6 and TRBJ2-3, with TRBD1 identical over 7 bases. From germline, CDR1 is MNHNY and CDR2 SVGAGI (reference sequence). The trim removed 6 bases at V and 3 bases at J, leaving 9 bases unmatched. CDR3 length: 15 residues. In DNA, the CDR3 is TGTGCCAGCAGCCTCAGGGGGTTCTCAACAGATACGCAGTATTTT. It translates to CASSLRGFSTDTQYF.

The chain links TRBV6-6 to TRBJ2-5; D unresolved. Between the trimmed V and J ends, which lost 6 bases and 4 bases, there was a span of 12 bases. The CDR3 covers 13 residues. Germline V CDR1 and CDR2: MNHNY, SVGAGI (reference sequence). CDR3 bases: TGTGCCAGCAGCGACCCCAGGATAGAGACCCAGTACTTC. This sequence encodes CASSDPRIETQYF.

This clonotype has a handful of counts. The chain combines TRBV15 with TRBJ2-7; D is possibly TRBD1 (5 bases). Trimming took 6 bases from V and 9 from J, leaving 24 bases between them. Germline loops: CDR1 LNHNV, CDR2 YYDKDF (reference sequence). This CDR3 has 15 residues. The CDR3 is CATRGAGRVVRGQYV. The CDR3 region has the DNA TGTGCCACCAGAGGAGCCGGCAGGGTGGTACGAGGGCAGTACGTC.

This clonotype came up a few times. This sequence joins TRBV7-8 and TRBJ1-6, with D hard to call. Germline-derived CDR1 and CDR2 are SGHVS and FQNEAQ. The V end was cut by 5 bases, the J end by 6 bases, with 20 bases between. This CDR3 has 17 amino acids. The CDR3 bases are TGTGCCAGCAGCCCATGGCCTCAAGGGCGGAGTAATTCACCCCTCCACTTT. Its protein is CASSPWPQGRSNSPLHF.

J is TRBJ2-2 and V is TRBV7-3; 10 bases are a match to TRBD2. Per germline, CDR1 SGHTA and CDR2 FQGTGA. The V gene end was trimmed by 1 base and the J gene end by 6 bases; junction bases not matched to a gene: 5. This CDR3 contains 16 residues. CDR3 nucleotide sequence: TGTGCCAGCAGCTTAAGGCTAGCGGGGGTCGCCGGGGAGCTGTTTTTT. Protein sequence: CASSLRLAGVAGELFF.